The 20 T cell receptor beta chains below all came from one sample that was sequenced in a study of blood T cell repertoires in COVID-19. Sequencing was performed with immunoSEQ multiplex PCR; in TCRdb, only in-frame clones are kept and a portion is missing. Found here are 300,000 to 400,000 clones, approximately 90% of them singletons; the top ten hold 1.2%. The sequenced sample consisted of PBMCs or T cells enriched from blood (not recorded which). The receptors originated from a woman aged 18-30 years who had recovered from COVID-19.

This clone turned up a few times. The V and J genes are TRBV14 and TRBJ1-4; possibly TRBD1 for D (6 bases). Germline V CDR1 and CDR2: SGHDN, FVKESK. The CDR3 covers 16 residues. Trimming left V 0 bases short and J 4 bases short, with 12 bases between. The CDR3 sequence: CASSQETRGSNEKLFF. In DNA form, the CDR3 reads TGTGCCAGCAGCCAAGAAACCAGGGGTAGTAATGAAAAACTGTTTTTT.

This sequence joins TRBV7-9 and TRBJ1-6, with D unresolved. Trimming removed 5 bases at V and 10 bases at J, with 21 bases between. The length of the CDR3 is 16 residues. Germline lookup yields CDR1 SEHNR and CDR2 FQNEAQ (reference sequence). The CDR3, as DNA: TGTGCCAGCAGCCAGAACCGTGACACCTGGGCATCACCCCTCCACTTT. Its translation is CASSQNRDTWASPLHF.

The V and J genes are TRBV15 and TRBJ1-4, with TRBD1 matching 9 bases. The CDR3 is 14 amino acids. Per the germline V gene, CDR1 is LNHNV and CDR2 is YYDKDF (reference sequence). The J segment lost 6 bases and the V segment lost 6 bases, leaving 5 bases of the junction unmatched. The CDR3, as DNA: TGTGCCACCAGGGCCCGGGACAGGGATGAAAAACTGTTTTTT. Protein sequence: CATRARDRDEKLFF.

The V gene is TRBV10-3, the J gene TRBJ2-1; weak D call: TRBD2 (5 bases). The CDR3 length is 14 residues. Between the trimmed V and J ends, which lost 3 bases and 8 bases, there was a span of 14 bases. Per germline, CDR1 ENHRY and CDR2 SYGVKD. Here the CDR3 reads CAISDGELVHEQFF. The CDR3 DNA sequence: TGTGCCATCAGTGACGGGGAGCTGGTCCATGAGCAGTTCTTC.

The chain carries TRBV5-4 and TRBJ2-4, with D possibly being TRBD2 (6 bases). Looked up from germline, CDR1 is SGHNT and CDR2 is YYREEE (reference sequence). This CDR3 comprises 17 residues. V shed 1 base and J shed 0 bases, with 14 bases lying between them. CDR3 sequence reads: CASSLSGGNLAKNIQYF. CDR3 in DNA: TGTGCCAGCAGCTTGTCCGGGGGAAACCTAGCCAAAAACATTCAGTACTTC.

This rearrangement joins TRBV27 to TRBJ1-5; D is possibly TRBD1 (6 bases). The CDR3 consists of 19 residues. Germline CDR1 MNHEY, CDR2 SMNVEV (reference sequence). V dropped 6 bases and J dropped 4 bases, with 28 bases sitting between them. CDR3 sequence reads: CASSPRGGRTGRSNQPQHF. In DNA form, the CDR3 reads TGTGCCAGCAGCCCTAGGGGGGGGAGAACGGGACGGAGTAATCAGCCCCAGCATTTT.

This clone was found a few times. This sample includes further DNA sequences coding for the same CDR3. This chain uses TRBV9 with TRBJ2-1, with D unresolved. V was cut by 0 bases and J by 4 bases, with 5 bases left in between. The CDR3 runs 13 residues. The germline V gene encodes CDR1 SGDLS and CDR2 YYNGEE. CDR3 residues: CASSVAEYNEQFF. For the CDR3, the DNA is TGTGCCAGCAGCGTAGCCGAGTACAATGAGCAGTTCTTC. The whole variable domain, remainder taken from reference TRBV9 and TRBJ2-1, is DSGVTQTPKHLITATGQRVTLRCSPRSGDLSVYWYQQSLDQGLQFLIQYYNGEERAKGNILERFSAQQFPDLHSELNLSSLELGDSALYFCASSVAEYNEQFFGPGTRLTVL.

The CDR3 region has the DNA TGTGCCAGCAGTCCTGACAGGACGGAGACCCAGTACTTC. It translates to CASSPDRTETQYF. The rearrangement uses TRBV5-4 and TRBJ2-5; tentatively, D is TRBD1 (6 bases). Trimming stripped 5 bases from V and 5 bases from J, with 13 bases between. Germline-derived CDR1 and CDR2 are SGHNT and YYREEE (reference sequence). The CDR3 runs 13 residues. Together with reference TRBV5-4 and TRBJ2-5, the CDR3 gives the full variable domain: ETGVTQSPTHLIKTRGQQVTLRCSSQSGHNTVSWYQQALGQGPQFIFQYYREEENGRGNFPPRFSGLQFPNYSSELNVNALELDDSALYLCASSPDRTETQYFGPGTRLLVL.

Here the CDR3 reads CASSPSGARPDTQYF. The CDR3 DNA follows: TGTGCCAGCAGTCCAAGCGGGGCGAGGCCAGATACGCAGTATTTT. The V call is TRBV6-2 or TRBV6-3, the J call TRBJ2-3; 7 bases align to TRBD2. The CDR3 is 15 residues long. The germline gives CDR1 MNHEY, CDR2 SVGEGT. J lost 4 bases, V lost 5 bases, and 9 bases had no gene match.

As concerns this clone: Different DNA sequences within this sample yield the same CDR3. The chain recombines TRBV6-5 with TRBJ1-6; 7 positions agree with TRBD1. The CDR3 runs 13 residues. The germline V gene has CDR1 MNHEY and CDR2 SVGAGI. The junction had 2 bases not matched to a gene; V was cut back by 6 bases and J by 6 bases. The CDR3 loop is CASRGTANSPLHF. CDR3 bases: TGTGCCAGCAGGGGGACAGCTAATTCACCCCTCCACTTT.

For the CDR3, the DNA is TGTGCCAGCAGCCGACAGATCAATCAGCCCCAGCATTTT. It specifies CASSRQINQPQHF. V is TRBV3-1 (or the pseudogene TRBV3-2) and J is TRBJ1-5; D might be TRBD1 (5 bases). The CDR3 covers 13 residues. The ends were cut back, 4 bases at V and 3 bases at J, with 7 bases in the middle. The V gene's germline CDR1 is LGHDT and CDR2 YNNKEL (reference sequence).

This clone has more than one count but fewer than ten. The chain couples TRBV10-2 to TRBJ1-1, with D perhaps TRBD1 (5 bases). This CDR3 is 14 amino acids long. Germline V gene data show CDR1 as WSHSY and CDR2 as SAAADI. V was trimmed by 8 bases and J by 0 bases, leaving 13 bases between them. The CDR3 loop is CASGDSQVNTEAFF. For the CDR3, the DNA is TGCGCCAGCGGGGACTCACAGGTGAACACTGAAGCTTTCTTT.

The J gene is TRBJ1-6, the V gene TRBV7-2; 10 bases map to TRBD1. The CDR3 totals 16 residues. Trimming at V came to 4 bases and at J to 5 bases, leaving 5 bases not matched to a gene. Germline-derived CDR1 and CDR2 are SGHTA and FQGNSA. The CDR3 region is CASSSRQGAHNSPLHF. CDR3 DNA: TGTGCCAGCAGCTCTAGACAGGGGGCACATAATTCACCCCTCCACTTT.

V usage is TRBV5-1 and J usage is TRBJ2-7; 7 bases agree with TRBD1. The germline V gene has CDR1 SGHRS and CDR2 YFSETQ. The ends lost 8 bases at V and 5 bases at J; junction bases unmatched: 4. This CDR3 contains 11 residues. The CDR3 DNA follows: TGCGCCAGTTCGACAGGGAACGAGCAGTACTTC. Translating gives CASSTGNEQYF. Together with reference TRBV5-1 and TRBJ2-7, the CDR3 gives the full variable domain: KAGVTQTPRYLIKTRGQQVTLSCSPISGHRSVSWYQQTPGQGLQFLFEYFSETQRNKGNFPGRFSGRQFSNSRSEMNVSTLELGDSALYLCASSTGNEQYFGPGTRLTVT.

The rearrangement uses TRBV6-6 and TRBJ2-3; 10 positions match TRBD1. The V gene end was trimmed by 2 bases and the J gene end by 4 bases; junction bases not matched to a gene: 6. This CDR3 region has 16 residues. The germline CDR1 and CDR2 sequences are MNHNY and SVGAGI (reference sequence). CDR3: CASSYGDRGGADTQYF. The CDR3 DNA follows: TGTGCCAGCAGTTACGGGGACAGGGGAGGAGCAGATACGCAGTATTTT.

The chain carries TRBV29-1 and TRBJ1-1; D gene ambiguous. The germline CDR1 and CDR2 sequences are SQVTM and ANQGSEA. Trimming cost V 0 bases and J 5 bases, with 16 bases left between them. CDR3 length equals 15 residues. As DNA, the CDR3 is TGCAGCGTTGAAGATTTCGCCTCATCGGGGACTGAAGCTTTCTTT. Its translation: CSVEDFASSGTEAFF.

The chain couples TRBV19 to TRBJ1-5; possible D gene TRBD1, 6 bases. From germline, CDR1 is LNHDA and CDR2 SQIVND (reference sequence). V lost 10 bases, J lost 0 bases, and 13 bases lay in between. This CDR3 region has 14 residues. CDR3 bases: TGTGCCACCGGACAGACCTCTAGCAATCAGCCCCAGCATTTT. It specifies CATGQTSSNQPQHF.

The chain couples TRBV7-3 to TRBJ2-3, with D tentatively TRBD1 (5 bases). Trimming shortened V by 3 bases and J by 3 bases, and 10 bases separated the two germline ends. CDR1 is SGHTA and CDR2 is FQGTGA in the germline V gene. The CDR3 totals 14 residues. CDR3 sequence: CASSFQGRTDTQYF. CDR3 DNA sequence: TGTGCCAGCAGCTTTCAGGGAAGAACAGATACGCAGTATTTT.

The CDR3: CASSPGLAGGPYEQYF. The CDR3 DNA reads as TGTGCCAGCAGCCCGGGACTAGCGGGGGGGCCCTACGAGCAGTACTTC. The gene calls are TRBV7-2 and TRBJ2-7, with 16 positions matching TRBD2. This CDR3 is built from 16 residues. Germline CDR1 SGHTA, CDR2 FQGNSA. V was pared by 5 bases and J by 2 bases, with 3 bases of the junction left unmatched.

The chain combines TRBV6-5 with TRBJ2-5, with 7 positions matching TRBD2. Trimming removed 2 bases from V and 4 bases from J; junction bases left unmatched: 4. Germline loops: CDR1 MNHEY, CDR2 SVGAGI. The CDR3 is 14 amino acids. The DNA of the CDR3 is TGTGCCAGCAGTTACAGCGGGGCTACAGAGACCCAGTACTTC. This translates into CASSYSGATETQYF.